The 16 T cell receptor beta chains in this list originate from one sample, sequenced in a study of blood T cell repertoires in COVID-19 (dated by TCRdb to the early 2020s). Library preparation was by the immunoSEQ multiplex PCR assay. Drawn from immuneACCESS, this table holds only the in-frame rearrangements with V and J called that TCRdb kept. Clones are partly lost; checked studies trace under half to an unresolved V gene and leave the rest unexplained. This sample gives 90,000 to 100,000 clones in total; 75% to 90% of them show up just once. More than 1.5% of the sample belongs to the ten largest clones. The sequenced sample consisted of peripheral blood. These receptor sequences come from a man of 80 years or more with acute or convalescent COVID-19.

The chain joins TRBV7-2 to TRBJ1-1; 7 bases are shared with TRBD1. This CDR3 is 15 amino acids long. Germline values: CDR1 SGHTA, CDR2 FQGNSA. With V trimmed by 4 bases and J by 1 base, 6 bases remained unmatched. In DNA, the CDR3 is TGTGCCAGCAGCTCTTCGGGACAGTCGAACACTGAAGCTTTCTTT. This sequence encodes CASSSSGQSNTEAFF.

V gene TRBV5-4 combines with J gene TRBJ2-1; D is perhaps TRBD1 (5 bases). Trimming cost V 1 base and J 4 bases, with 12 bases left between them. Germline-derived CDR1 and CDR2 are SGHNT and YYREEE (reference sequence). This CDR3 contains 15 residues. The CDR3 nucleotides read TGTGCCAGCAGCTTGTCTCAGGGTGGGTACAATGAGCAGTTCTTC. Translated, it gives CASSLSQGGYNEQFF.

V and J are TRBV10-2 and TRBJ2-4; tentative D call: TRBD2 (6 bases). Germline V CDR1 and CDR2: WSHSY, SAAADI. Trimming pared 10 bases from V and 6 bases from J, leaving 16 bases between. The CDR3 length is 13 residues. The CDR3 nucleotides read TGCGCCACCCTGGAGAGTAGCGGAAACATTCAGTACTTC. The encoded protein is CATLESSGNIQYF.

This clone has a single count. The chain combines TRBV10-3 with TRBJ2-5, with 8 positions matching TRBD1. Germline trimming cut 6 bases from V and 3 bases from J; bases unmatched to any gene: 3. Germline lookup yields CDR1 ENHRY and CDR2 SYGVKD. The CDR3 is 13 amino acids. The CDR3 is CAIRGGQEETQYF. The CDR3 DNA follows: TGTGCCATCAGGGGGGGACAGGAAGAGACCCAGTACTTC.

The CDR3 DNA reads as TGTGCCAGCAGCCGGACTAGCGGGAGGACCGGGGAGCTGTTTTTT. Encoded protein: CASSRTSGRTGELFF. This chain uses TRBV3-1 (or the pseudogene TRBV3-2) with TRBJ2-2; 14 positions match TRBD2. Unmatched junction bases numbered 0, after V lost 4 bases and J lost 5 bases. This CDR3 has 15 amino acids. CDR1 is LGHDT and CDR2 is YNNKEL in the germline V gene (reference sequence).

CDR3 DNA: TGTGCCAGCAGCTTAGCGGGAGGGCCCTCTGGGGAGCTGTTTTTT. It is translated as CASSLAGGPSGELFF. The chain employs TRBV7-3 and TRBJ2-2, with 9 nucleotides matching TRBD2. Trimming at V came to 2 bases and at J to 8 bases, leaving 6 bases not matched to a gene. The CDR3 extends over 15 amino acids. Germline loops: CDR1 SGHTA, CDR2 FQGTGA. Looking up the rest from reference TRBV7-3 and TRBJ2-2 gives the full variable domain: GAGVSQTPSNKVTEKGKYVELRCDPISGHTALYWYRQSLGQGPEFLIYFQGTGAADDSGLPNDRFFAVRPEGSVSTLKIQRTERGDSAVYLCASSLAGGPSGELFFGEGSRLTVL.

The chain joins TRBV10-3 to TRBJ1-1, with D unresolved. CDR3 size: 11 residues. Germline V CDR1 and CDR2: ENHRY, SYGVKD. The ends were cut back, 2 bases at V and 7 bases at J, with 5 bases in the middle. CDR3 nucleotides: TGTGCCATCAGTGAGAGCGGTGAAGCTTTCTTT. Protein: CAISESGEAFF.

The chain links TRBV10-3 to TRBJ2-3, with D tentatively TRBD1 (6 bases). This CDR3 has 13 amino acids. CDR1 is ENHRY and CDR2 is SYGVKD in the germline V gene. V was clipped by 2 bases and J by 4 bases, with 7 bases between them. CDR3 in amino acids: CAISEGQSDTQYF. CDR3 in DNA: TGTGCCATCAGTGAGGGACAGTCAGATACGCAGTATTTT.

This clone was seen a few times. The V and J genes are TRBV11-2 and TRBJ2-7; tentative D call: TRBD2 (6 bases). This CDR3 region has 15 residues. Between the trimmed V and J ends, which lost 0 bases and 4 bases, there was a span of 13 bases. The V gene's germline CDR1 is SGHAT and CDR2 FQNNGV. The CDR3 DNA is TGTGCCAGCAGCTTAGATCGTACGGGAGTGTACGAGCAGTACTTC. Translating it yields CASSLDRTGVYEQYF.

V and J are TRBV5-1 and TRBJ2-3; perhaps TRBD1 as D (6 bases). Between the trimmed V and J ends, which lost 4 bases and 3 bases, there was a span of 18 bases. The CDR3 loop spans 16 amino acids. Germline lookup yields CDR1 SGHRS and CDR2 YFSETQ. The CDR3 protein is CASSLRPHRETDTQYF. CDR3 in DNA: TGCGCCAGCAGCCTAAGACCTCACAGGGAGACAGATACGCAGTATTTT.

The gene calls are TRBV29-1 and TRBJ1-1; weak D call: TRBD1 (5 bases). CDR3 length: 13 residues. Trimming stripped 4 bases from V and 7 bases from J, with 16 bases between. Looked up from germline, CDR1 is SQVTM and CDR2 is ANQGSEA. The CDR3 sequence: CSVAGGGLIEAFF. Written as DNA, the CDR3 is TGCAGCGTTGCCGGGGGGGGATTAATTGAAGCTTTCTTT.

The chain joins TRBV21-1 to TRBJ1-2. TRBV21-1 is tagged as a pseudogene. The CDR3 covers 14 residues. The CDR3 sequence: CASTSRGLQNGYTF. The CDR3 DNA is TGTGCCAGCACCTCCAGAGGGTTACAGAATGGCTACACCTTC.

V and J are TRBV28 and TRBJ1-3; TRBD1 matches 8 bases. With V trimmed by 2 bases and J by 0 bases, 6 bases remained unmatched. Germline values: CDR1 MDHEN, CDR2 SYDVKM. The CDR3 covers 17 residues. The CDR3 bases are TGTGCCAGCAGTTTAGGCACAGGGGGATCCTCTGGAAACACCATATATTTT. Its translation is CASSLGTGGSSGNTIYF.

The gene calls are TRBV4-2 and TRBJ2-7; 12 bases agree with TRBD2. The CDR3 runs 17 residues. From germline, CDR1 is LGHNA and CDR2 YNFKEQ. V was clipped by 4 bases and J by 1 base; unmatched bases: 8. The DNA of the CDR3 is TGTGCCAGCAGCCCCCCCGGGACTAGCGGGCCTTCCTACGAGCAGTACTTC. Translated, it gives CASSPPGTSGPSYEQYF.

The chain has TRBV29-1 and TRBJ1-6; D gene ambiguous. The germline V gene encodes CDR1 SQVTM and CDR2 ANQGSEA. This CDR3 is 14 amino acids long. Trimming left V 7 bases short and J 6 bases short, with 16 bases between. The CDR3 DNA sequence: TGCAGCGCCGCCACAGACCCTATTAATTCACCCCTCCACTTT. Its protein is CSAATDPINSPLHF.

The J gene is TRBJ1-2, the V gene TRBV6-5; 7 nucleotides match TRBD1. Trimming removed 8 bases from V and 8 bases from J; junction bases left unmatched: 11. The CDR3 has 13 residues. Germline V gene data show CDR1 as MNHEY and CDR2 as SVGAGI. This CDR3 is CASDPTGTSGYTF. CDR3 DNA sequence: TGTGCCAGCGACCCGACAGGGACCTCCGGCTACACCTTC.